The 12 T cell receptor beta chains reported below all come from one sample, sequenced in a study of regulatory T cells in long-lasting Graves disease (dated by TCRdb to about 2021). Interpreted using the paper, the time point label stands for: newly diagnosed GD, antithyroid drugs for less than 3 months. RNA was extracted from PBMCs in TRIzol for both TCR sequencing and RNA sequencing. The library came from multiplex PCR. The instrument was an Illumina HiSeq 4000. TCR beta libraries were built with iRepertoire HTBI primers and Arm-PCR amplification of CDR3 regions. Using fastp at Q25 and MiXCR, TCRdb reprocessed the public reads and kept productive beta chains. A single entry per CDR3 protein holds the most common genes and DNA from its merged rows. Here the sample has under 700,000 distinct CDR3 sequences; roughly 16% occur a single time. The ten largest account for roughly 25% of the sample. These data were also filed under a second study, of T cells in Graves' hyperthyroidism and ophthalmopathy.

The sequences come from peripheral blood mononuclear cells (PBMCs), collected at new diagnosis, from a patient treated with antithyroid drugs. The source of these receptors is a woman aged 35-65 years with Graves disease. Donor details come from another sample of the same person, matched by shared clones.

This clonotype was seen a handful of times. The chain combines TRBV19 with TRBJ1-1, with D hard to call. This CDR3 spans 13 amino acids. V lost 7 bases to trimming and J lost 3 bases, with 12 bases between them. The germline CDR1 and CDR2 sequences are LNHDA and SQIVND (reference sequence). The CDR3 loop is CASTFGGDTEAFF. CDR3 bases: TGTGCCAGTACTTTTGGTGGGGACACTGAAGCTTTCTTT.

About this clonotype itself: A far larger clone is off by one base, so a read error is likely. The chain links TRBV2 to TRBJ2-3, with a possible D match to TRBD2 (5 bases). Matching the DNA end better, TRBJ2-7 makes the J call doubtful. CDR1 and CDR2 from the germline V gene are SNHLY and FYNNEI. The CDR3 runs to 15 residues. The CDR3 DNA follows: TGTGCCAGCAGTGAGAGGGTGGGTAGCTTCGATGAGCAGTACTTC. This encodes CASSERVGSFDEQYF.

With respect to this clonotype: This may come from a read error, since a much larger clone is one base off. This chain joins TRBV10-3 and TRBJ2-1, with no clear D. The V end lost 4 bases, the J end lost 10 bases, and 17 bases lay between the germline ends. Germline V gene data show CDR1 as ENHRY and CDR2 as SYGVKD. The CDR3 is 14 amino acids. In nucleotides, the CDR3 is TGTGCCATCAGTGCCGGCTCCAGCTCCTACGAGCAGTTCTTC. It specifies CAISAGSSSYEQFF.

This rearrangement joins TRBV15 to TRBJ2-2; D possibly matches TRBD1 or TRBD2 (5 bases each). Trimming removed 1 base from V and 7 bases from J, with 7 bases in between. CDR1 is LNHNV, CDR2 YYDKDF, per germline (reference sequence). CDR3 length: 13 amino acids. In DNA form, the CDR3 reads TGTGCCACCAGCAGAGTTGGGGGCGGGGAGCTGTTTTTT. Residues: CATSRVGGGELFF.

This clonotype was picked up many times. The chain uses TRBV7-8 and TRBJ2-1, with unresolved D. The V end was cut by 1 base, the J end by 8 bases, with 12 bases between. The CDR3 covers 14 residues. Germline-derived CDR1 and CDR2 are SGHVS and FQNEAQ. The CDR3 bases are TGTGCCAGCAGCTTAGTCTCTCCGTTTGATGAGCAGTTCTTC. This sequence encodes CASSLVSPFDEQFF.

This clonotype was picked up many times. This chain links TRBV2 with TRBJ1-6; D is ambiguous. This CDR3 is built from 18 residues. The V gene's germline CDR1 is SNHLY and CDR2 FYNNEI. Trimming took 0 bases from V and 0 from J, leaving 12 bases between them. DNA for the CDR3: TGTGCCAGCAGTGAAGCTGGCCGCTCGAGCTCCTATAATTCACCCCTCCACTTT. It is translated as CASSEAGRSSSYNSPLHF.

This clonotype was counted many times. The CDR3 loop is CASSYNGAGGYTF. The CDR3 DNA is TGTGCCAGCAGTTACAATGGGGCGGGTGGCTACACCTTC. This chain uses TRBV6-9 with TRBJ1-2, with D possibly being TRBD1 (5 bases). V gave up 3 bases and J gave up 7 bases, with 12 bases separating them. This CDR3 region has 13 residues. The germline gives CDR1 MNHGY, CDR2 SVAAGI.

This clonotype was seen repeatedly, ten times or more. The V and J genes are TRBV30 and TRBJ1-1; 7 nucleotides align to TRBD1. This CDR3 is 14 amino acids long. CDR1 and CDR2 from the germline V gene are GTSNPN and SVGIG (reference sequence). The V and J ends lost 4 bases and 4 bases, in that order; junction bases with no gene match: 9. DNA of the CDR3: TGTGCCTGGAACCGACAGGGTGGGATCACTGAAGCTTTCTTT. Translated: CAWNRQGGITEAFF. Full variable domain (remainder filled in from reference TRBV30 and TRBJ1-1): SQTIHQWPATLVQPVGSPLSLECTVEGTSNPNLYWYRQAAGRGLQLLFYSVGIGQISSEVPQNLSASRPQDRQFILSSKKLLLSDSGFYLCAWNRQGGITEAFFGQGTRLTVV.

This clonotype was counted at least ten times. The gene calls are TRBV6-1 and TRBJ2-7; D might be TRBD1 (5 bases). This CDR3 comprises 14 residues. Germline CDR1 MNHNS, CDR2 SASEGT. Trimming left V 7 bases short and J 2 bases short, with 15 bases between. For the CDR3, the DNA is TGTGCCAGCATGTCGACAGATCGGACCTACGAGCAGTACTTC. Translation gives CASMSTDRTYEQYF.

In this sample, this clonotype turned up many times. V is TRBV12-3 or TRBV12-4 and J is TRBJ1-1, with TRBD1 matching over 7 bases. The CDR3 loop spans 15 amino acids. V was pared by 1 base and J by 5 bases, with 7 bases of the junction left unmatched. CDR3 protein: CASSLVRGRRTEAFF. CDR3 sequence (DNA): TGTGCCAGCAGTTTAGTGAGGGGGCGTCGAACTGAAGCTTTCTTT.

Notes on this clonotype: At one boundary the junction diverges from the germline segment, which might be a read error. The CDR3 DNA sequence: TGTGCCGGCAGACGGCGCGGGTCTGGAAACACCATATATTTT. This translates into CAGRRRGSGNTIYF. V and J are TRBV28 and TRBJ1-3; D ambiguous. From germline, CDR1 is MDHEN and CDR2 SYDVKM. The CDR3 totals 14 residues.

This clonotype appeared many times. The chain carries TRBV20-1 and TRBJ1-1, with a weak D call TRBD1 (6 bases). The CDR3 is 14 amino acids. From germline, CDR1 is DFQATT and CDR2 SNEGSKA (reference sequence). V lost 5 bases, J lost 4 bases, and 17 bases lay in between. CDR3 coding DNA: TGCAGTGCTCCGAGGGGGGGAATAGGCACTGAAGCTTTCTTT. Residues: CSAPRGGIGTEAFF.